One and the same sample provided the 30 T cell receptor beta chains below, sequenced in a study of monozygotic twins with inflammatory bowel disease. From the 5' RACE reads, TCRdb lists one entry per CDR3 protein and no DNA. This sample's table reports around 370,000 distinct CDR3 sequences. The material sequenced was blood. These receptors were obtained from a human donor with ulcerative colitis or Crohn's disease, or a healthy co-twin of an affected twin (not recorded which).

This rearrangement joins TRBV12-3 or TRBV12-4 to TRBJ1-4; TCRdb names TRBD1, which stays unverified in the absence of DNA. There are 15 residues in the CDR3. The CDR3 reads CASSLRLGDGEKLFF.

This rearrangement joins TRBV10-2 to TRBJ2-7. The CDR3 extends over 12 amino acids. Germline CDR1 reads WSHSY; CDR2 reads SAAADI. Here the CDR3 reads CATRAPSYEQYF.

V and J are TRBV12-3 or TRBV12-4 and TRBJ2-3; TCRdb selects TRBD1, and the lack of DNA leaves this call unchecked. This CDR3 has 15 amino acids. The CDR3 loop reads CASSPLALPTDTQYF.

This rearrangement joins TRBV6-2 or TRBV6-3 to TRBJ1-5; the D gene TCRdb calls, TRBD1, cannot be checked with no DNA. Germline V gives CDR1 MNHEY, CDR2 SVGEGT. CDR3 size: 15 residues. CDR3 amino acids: CASSHGGWSNQPQHF.

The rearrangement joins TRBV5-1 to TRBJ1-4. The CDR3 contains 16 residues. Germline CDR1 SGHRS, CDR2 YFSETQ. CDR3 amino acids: CASSLAGGSTNEKLFF.

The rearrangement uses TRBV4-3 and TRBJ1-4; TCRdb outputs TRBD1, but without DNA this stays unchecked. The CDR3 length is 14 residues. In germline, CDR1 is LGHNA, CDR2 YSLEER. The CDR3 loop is CASSQGTGIEKLFF.

The chain's CDR3 is CASSGTGTSLETQYF. The chain joins TRBV5-8 to TRBJ2-5; TCRdb's assignment of TRBD2 cannot be checked, as there is no DNA. This CDR3 region has 15 residues. Per germline, CDR1 SGHTS and CDR2 YDEGEE.

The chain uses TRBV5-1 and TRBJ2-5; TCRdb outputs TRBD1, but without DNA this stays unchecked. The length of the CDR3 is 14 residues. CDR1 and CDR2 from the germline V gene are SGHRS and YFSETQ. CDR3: CASSPGDSQETQYF. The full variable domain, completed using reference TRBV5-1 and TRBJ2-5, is KAGVTQTPRYLIKTRGQQVTLSCSPISGHRSVSWYQQTPGQGLQFLFEYFSETQRNKGNFPGRFSGRQFSNSRSEMNVSTLELGDSALYLCASSPGDSQETQYFGPGTRLLVL.

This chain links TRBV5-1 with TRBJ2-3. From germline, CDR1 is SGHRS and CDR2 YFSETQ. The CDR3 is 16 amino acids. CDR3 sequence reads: CASSLQAGTSTDTQYF.

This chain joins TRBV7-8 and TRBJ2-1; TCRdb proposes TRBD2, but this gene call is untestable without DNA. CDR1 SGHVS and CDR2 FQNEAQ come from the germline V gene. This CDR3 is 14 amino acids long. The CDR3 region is CASSLGTSNYEQFF.

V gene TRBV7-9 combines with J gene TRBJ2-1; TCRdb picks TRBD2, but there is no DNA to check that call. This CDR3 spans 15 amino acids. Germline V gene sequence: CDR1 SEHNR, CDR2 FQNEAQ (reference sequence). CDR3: CASSSGLAGSDEQFF.

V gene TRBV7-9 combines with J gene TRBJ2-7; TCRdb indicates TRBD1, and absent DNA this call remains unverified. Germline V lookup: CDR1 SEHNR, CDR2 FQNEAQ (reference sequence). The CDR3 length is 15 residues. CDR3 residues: CASSRRRDITYEQYF.

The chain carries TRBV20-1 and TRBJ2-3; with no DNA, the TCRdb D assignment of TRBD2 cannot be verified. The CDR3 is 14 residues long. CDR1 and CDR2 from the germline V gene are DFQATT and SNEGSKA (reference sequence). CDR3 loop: CSVIGGPYRDTQYF.

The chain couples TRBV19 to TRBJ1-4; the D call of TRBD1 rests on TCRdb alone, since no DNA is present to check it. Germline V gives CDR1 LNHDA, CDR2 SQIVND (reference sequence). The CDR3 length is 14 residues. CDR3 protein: CASARTRENEKLFF.

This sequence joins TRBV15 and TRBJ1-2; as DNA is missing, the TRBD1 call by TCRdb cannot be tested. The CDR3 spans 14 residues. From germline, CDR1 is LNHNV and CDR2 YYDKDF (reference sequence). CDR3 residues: CATSREGGGYGYTF.

The CDR3 sequence: CASSWGQGRRTNQPQHF. The chain is built from TRBV12-3 or TRBV12-4 and TRBJ1-5; TCRdb indicates TRBD1, and absent DNA this call remains unverified. The CDR3 has 17 residues.

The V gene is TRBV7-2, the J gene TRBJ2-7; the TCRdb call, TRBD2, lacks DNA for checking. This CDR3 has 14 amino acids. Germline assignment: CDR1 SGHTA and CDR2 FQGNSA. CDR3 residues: CASSLESGPREQYF.

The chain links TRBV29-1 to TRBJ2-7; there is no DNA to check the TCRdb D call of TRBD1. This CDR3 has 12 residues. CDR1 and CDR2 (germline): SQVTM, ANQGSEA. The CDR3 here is CSAMAGPYEQYF.

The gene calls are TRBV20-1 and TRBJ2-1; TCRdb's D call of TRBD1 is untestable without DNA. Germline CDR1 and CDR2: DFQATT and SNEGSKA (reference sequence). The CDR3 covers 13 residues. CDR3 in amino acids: CSAPQGGYNEQFF.

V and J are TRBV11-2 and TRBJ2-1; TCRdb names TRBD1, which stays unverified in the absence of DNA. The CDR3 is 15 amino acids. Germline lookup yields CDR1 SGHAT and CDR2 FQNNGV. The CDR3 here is CASRRPRGSYNEQFF.

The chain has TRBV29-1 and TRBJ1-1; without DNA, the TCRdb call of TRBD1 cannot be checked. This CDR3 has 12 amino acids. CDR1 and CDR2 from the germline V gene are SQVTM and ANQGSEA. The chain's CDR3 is CSAGTENTEAFF.

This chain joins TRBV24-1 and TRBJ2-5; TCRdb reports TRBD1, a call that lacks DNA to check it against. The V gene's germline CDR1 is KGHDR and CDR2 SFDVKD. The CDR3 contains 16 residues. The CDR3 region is CATSDATTGGWETQYF.

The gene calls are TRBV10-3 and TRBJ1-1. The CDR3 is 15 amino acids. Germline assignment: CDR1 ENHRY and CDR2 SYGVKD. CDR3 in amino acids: CAISQPGASNTEAFF.

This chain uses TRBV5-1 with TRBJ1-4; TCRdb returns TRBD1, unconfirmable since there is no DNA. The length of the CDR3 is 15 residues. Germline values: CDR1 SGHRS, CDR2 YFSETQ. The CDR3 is CASSLSGKGSEKLFF. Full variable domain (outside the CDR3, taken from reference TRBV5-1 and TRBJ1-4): KAGVTQTPRYLIKTRGQQVTLSCSPISGHRSVSWYQQTPGQGLQFLFEYFSETQRNKGNFPGRFSGRQFSNSRSEMNVSTLELGDSALYLCASSLSGKGSEKLFFGSGTQLSVL.

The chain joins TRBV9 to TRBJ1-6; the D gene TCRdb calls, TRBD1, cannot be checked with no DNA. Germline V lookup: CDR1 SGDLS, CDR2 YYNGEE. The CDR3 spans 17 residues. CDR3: CASSVNTRDQYNSPLHF.

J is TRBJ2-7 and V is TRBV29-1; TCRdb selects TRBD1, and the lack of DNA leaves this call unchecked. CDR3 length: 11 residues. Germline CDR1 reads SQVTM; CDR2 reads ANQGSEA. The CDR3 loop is CSVGDNYEQYF.

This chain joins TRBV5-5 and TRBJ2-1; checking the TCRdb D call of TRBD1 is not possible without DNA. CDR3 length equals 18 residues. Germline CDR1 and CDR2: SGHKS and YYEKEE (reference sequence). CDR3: CASKNGPPGTGYRNEQFF.

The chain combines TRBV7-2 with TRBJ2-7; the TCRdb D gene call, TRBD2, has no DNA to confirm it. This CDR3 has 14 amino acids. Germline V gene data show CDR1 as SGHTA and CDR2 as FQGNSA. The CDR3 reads CASSLGLALHEQYF.

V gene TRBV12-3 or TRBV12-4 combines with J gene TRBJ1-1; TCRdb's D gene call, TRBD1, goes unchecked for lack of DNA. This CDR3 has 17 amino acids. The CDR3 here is CASSLAPGTGGSTEAFF.

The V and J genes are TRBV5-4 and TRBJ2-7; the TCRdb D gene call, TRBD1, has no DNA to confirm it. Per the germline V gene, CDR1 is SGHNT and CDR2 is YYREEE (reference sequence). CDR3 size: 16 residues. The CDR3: CASRTGGGTVSYEQYF.